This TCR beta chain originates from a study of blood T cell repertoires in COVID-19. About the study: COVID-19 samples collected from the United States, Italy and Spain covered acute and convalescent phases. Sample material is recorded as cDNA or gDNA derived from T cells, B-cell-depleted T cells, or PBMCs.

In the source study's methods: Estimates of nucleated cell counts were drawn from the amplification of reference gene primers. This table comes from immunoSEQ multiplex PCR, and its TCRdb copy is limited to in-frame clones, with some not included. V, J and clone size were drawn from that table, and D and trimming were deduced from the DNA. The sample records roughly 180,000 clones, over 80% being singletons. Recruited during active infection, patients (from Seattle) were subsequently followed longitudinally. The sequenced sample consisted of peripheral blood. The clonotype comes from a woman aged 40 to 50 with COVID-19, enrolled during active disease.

In nucleotides, the CDR3 is TGTGCCACTGCCCCTCGGAGGGAACCCTACGAGCAGTACTTC. Its protein product is CATAPRREPYEQYF. The V and J genes are TRBV24-1 and TRBJ2-7, with a possible D match to TRBD2 (6 bases). Trimming stripped 10 bases from V and 2 bases from J, with 17 bases between. Germline values: CDR1 KGHDR, CDR2 SFDVKD. This CDR3 is 14 amino acids long.